The next 26 T cell receptor beta chains were all read from a single sample in a study of identical twins. In TCRdb, the 5' RACE reads were re-called with MiXCR into one record per CDR3 protein. Of 500,000 to 550,000 distinct CDR3 sequences in the sample, about a fifth are singletons; the top ten hold 0.4% to 0.6%. These same data were also listed under a study on yellow fever vaccine responses in identical twins.

Sequencing used CD4+ T cells sorted from blood. The receptors were sampled from a woman aged 18-30 years in good health.

This clonotype was found many times. The chain joins TRBV20-1 to TRBJ2-7; D might be TRBD1 (5 bases). CDR3 size: 13 residues. The V gene's germline CDR1 is DFQATT and CDR2 SNEGSKA (reference sequence). The germline V and J ends were trimmed by 2 bases and 0 bases, with 8 bases remaining between them. The DNA for the CDR3 is TGCAGTGCTAGAAAGCAGGGCTCCTACGAGCAGTACTTC. It encodes CSARKQGSYEQYF.

This clonotype came up many times. V usage is TRBV29-1 and J usage is TRBJ1-2; the match to TRBD1 covers 9 bases. The ends lost 8 bases at V and 4 bases at J; junction bases unmatched: 11. This CDR3 comprises 14 residues. Germline CDR1 SQVTM, CDR2 ANQGSEA. The CDR3 is CSSERQGGSYGYTF. CDR3 sequence (DNA): TGCAGCTCAGAACGACAGGGGGGAAGCTATGGCTACACCTTC.

This clonotype was counted between two and nine times. The rearrangement joins TRBV24-1 to TRBJ2-2; 7 bases map to TRBD1. The CDR3 sequence is 15 residues long. V lost 6 bases to trimming and J lost 0 bases; unmatched junction nucleotides: 3. Germline CDR1 reads KGHDR; CDR2 reads SFDVKD. CDR3 DNA sequence: TGTGCCACCAGTAAGGGACAGACGAACACCGGGGAGCTGTTTTTT. Encoded protein: CATSKGQTNTGELFF.

On this clonotype itself: Since a much larger clone is just one base distant, this may be a read error. This chain connects TRBV3-1 to TRBJ2-1, with 8 nucleotides matching TRBD2. Germline V lookup: CDR1 LGHDT, CDR2 YNNKEL (reference sequence). V was clipped by 2 bases and J by 3 bases; unmatched bases: 3. The CDR3 contains 15 residues. In DNA form, the CDR3 reads TGTGCCAGCAGCCAAATAGCGGGACGCTACAATGAGCAGTTCTTC. It yields the protein CASSQIAGRYNEQFF.

This clonotype was detected a few times. The chain links TRBV11-2 to TRBJ1-3, with no clear D. Trimming cost V 0 bases and J 3 bases, with 6 bases left between them. The CDR3 contains 14 residues. The germline gives CDR1 SGHAT, CDR2 FQNNGV. DNA for the CDR3: TGTGCCAGCAGCTTAGACAAAATTGGAAACACCATATATTTT. Translated, it gives CASSLDKIGNTIYF.

This clonotype was seen ten or more times. V and J are TRBV29-1 and TRBJ2-1; D may be TRBD2 (5 bases). Germline CDR1 reads SQVTM; CDR2 reads ANQGSEA. With 4 bases removed from V and 0 bases from J, the gap between germline ends came to 7 bases. The CDR3 covers 13 residues. The CDR3 DNA reads TGCAGCGTTGGAGGGTCCTCCTACAATGAGCAGTTCTTC. This sequence encodes CSVGGSSYNEQFF.

In DNA form, the CDR3 reads TGCGCCAGCAGTGTTACGGGACAAATACACTATGGCTACACCTTC. Translating it yields CASSVTGQIHYGYTF. J is TRBJ1-2 and V is TRBV5-1, with D possibly being TRBD1 (6 bases). V shed 5 bases and J shed 3 bases, with 17 bases lying between them. CDR1 and CDR2 (germline): SGHRS, YFSETQ. This CDR3 is 15 amino acids long.

The J gene is TRBJ2-1, the V gene TRBV20-1; no firm D call. Germline CDR1 and CDR2: DFQATT and SNEGSKA (reference sequence). The CDR3 extends over 12 amino acids. Trimming pared 5 bases from V and 6 bases from J, leaving 11 bases between. CDR3 bases: TGCAGTGCTGCCTCCCCCATCAATGAGCAGTTCTTC. Translation gives CSAASPINEQFF.

A few counts support this clonotype. The chain employs TRBV20-1 and TRBJ2-7; tentatively, D is TRBD2 (5 bases). The CDR3 extends over 13 amino acids. The ends were cut back, 6 bases at V and 5 bases at J, with 17 bases in the middle. Per the germline V gene, CDR1 is DFQATT and CDR2 is SNEGSKA (reference sequence). In DNA, the CDR3 is TGCAGTGCCCGGGCTAGGACTCCTCACGAGCAGTACTTC. Its translation: CSARARTPHEQYF.

This clonotype was observed a handful of times. V is TRBV12-3 or TRBV12-4 and J is TRBJ1-6; 9 positions match TRBD1. There are 15 residues in the CDR3. V was pared by 7 bases and J by 5 bases, with 6 bases of the junction left unmatched. The CDR3 DNA reads TGTGCCAGCAACTCCGGGACAGGGCATAATTCACCCCTCCACTTT. This sequence encodes CASNSGTGHNSPLHF.

This clonotype has just a few counts. The chain carries TRBV7-8 and TRBJ2-4; unclear D gene. The ends were cut back, 0 bases at V and 0 bases at J, with 12 bases in the middle. This CDR3 comprises 17 residues. Per the germline V gene, CDR1 is SGHVS and CDR2 is FQNEAQ. The CDR3 sequence: CASSLARVAVAKNIQYF. Written as DNA, the CDR3 is TGTGCCAGCAGCTTAGCGAGAGTAGCCGTAGCCAAAAACATTCAGTACTTC.

In its sample, this clonotype was seen a few times. The chain uses TRBV5-5 and TRBJ2-7; D gene uncertain. Looked up from germline, CDR1 is SGHKS and CDR2 is YYEKEE (reference sequence). CDR3 length: 17 amino acids. V lost 3 bases to trimming and J lost 3 bases, with 22 bases between them. DNA of the CDR3: TGTGCCAGCAGCTCGACTCTTGGCAGACCGAATTACTACGAGCAGTACGTC. It encodes CASSSTLGRPNYYEQYV.

As concerns this clonotype: The conserved phenylalanine or tryptophan normally closing the CDR3 is absent here, so this likely arose from a read error. The rearrangement uses TRBV5-1 and TRBJ2-3; 9 bases map to TRBD1. Germline V lookup: CDR1 SGHRS, CDR2 YFSETQ. The length of the CDR3 is 16 residues. V lost 1 base and J lost 6; bases outside the gene matches: 9. Written as DNA, the CDR3 is TGCGCCAGCAGCTTGCAACCGGGACAGGGTTCGGATACGCAGTATTCT. Its translation is CASSLQPGQGSDTQYS.

The J gene is TRBJ2-2, the V gene TRBV24-1, with D perhaps assigned TRBD1 or TRBD2 (5 bases each). The CDR3 is 17 residues long. Between the trimmed V and J ends, which lost 4 bases and 8 bases, there was a span of 22 bases. CDR1 and CDR2 (germline): KGHDR, SFDVKD. The CDR3 sequence: CATSDPGPDGAAGELFF. The CDR3 DNA reads as TGTGCCACCAGTGACCCCGGGCCCGACGGGGCAGCGGGGGAGCTGTTTTTT.

This clonotype was counted between two and nine times. This sequence joins TRBV2 and TRBJ2-1; 7 nucleotides line up with TRBD2. There are 14 residues in the CDR3. CDR1 is SNHLY and CDR2 is FYNNEI in the germline V gene. V lost 3 bases to trimming and J lost 5 bases; unmatched junction nucleotides: 4. The CDR3 here is CASSERLADNEQFF. DNA of the CDR3: TGTGCCAGCAGTGAGCGGCTAGCGGACAATGAGCAGTTCTTC.

The chain joins TRBV5-1 to TRBJ2-1; D perhaps matches TRBD1 (6 bases). Germline V gives CDR1 SGHRS, CDR2 YFSETQ. The CDR3 totals 14 residues. Trimming cost V 5 bases and J 8 bases, with 17 bases left between them. DNA for the CDR3: TGCGCCAGCAGGATTGGGGGCCCAGTCTATGAGCAGTTCTTC. Translation: CASRIGGPVYEQFF.

The chain links TRBV7-8 to TRBJ2-1; 7 bases align to TRBD1. CDR1 SGHVS and CDR2 FQNEAQ come from the germline V gene. CDR3 length: 15 amino acids. With V trimmed by 6 bases and J by 7 bases, 12 bases remained unmatched. CDR3 nucleotides: TGTGCCAGCAGGATAGGACAGGCGGCCTGGAATGAGCAGTTCTTC. It specifies CASRIGQAAWNEQFF.

This clonotype was seen more than once but under ten times. The rearrangement uses TRBV24-1 and TRBJ2-1; the D gene is possibly TRBD1 (5 bases). The germline V gene encodes CDR1 KGHDR and CDR2 SFDVKD. The CDR3 has 15 residues. Trimming left V 4 bases short and J 7 bases short, with 16 bases between. The CDR3 region is CATSDPGPLENEQFF. CDR3 nucleotide sequence: TGTGCCACCAGTGACCCAGGGCCTCTGGAGAATGAGCAGTTCTTC.

This clonotype occurred a few times. V gene TRBV5-1 combines with J gene TRBJ1-4; 7 bases match TRBD1. Looked up from germline, CDR1 is SGHRS and CDR2 is YFSETQ. V dropped 3 bases and J dropped 4; count of bases not matched to a gene: 3. This CDR3 comprises 14 residues. This CDR3 is CASSWGQINEKLFF. CDR3 in DNA: TGCGCCAGCAGCTGGGGACAGATTAATGAAAAACTGTTTTTT.

The rearrangement uses TRBV7-7 and TRBJ2-2; tentatively, D is TRBD2 (6 bases). The germline V gene encodes CDR1 SSHAT and CDR2 FNYEAQ (reference sequence). The CDR3 has 15 amino acids. The V gene lost 5 bases and the J gene lost 1 base, with 11 bases spanning the gap. CDR3 bases: TGTGCCAGCAGCCGGGACTCGTGGAACACCGGGGAGCTGTTTTTT. As protein: CASSRDSWNTGELFF.

The J gene is TRBJ1-1, the V gene TRBV7-2, with 9 nucleotides matching TRBD1. With V trimmed by 4 bases and J by 0 bases, 6 bases remained unmatched. Germline CDR1 and CDR2: SGHTA and FQGNSA. CDR3 length: 16 residues. The CDR3 spells CASSSLTGGMNTEAFF. CDR3 in DNA: TGTGCCAGCAGCTCTCTGACAGGGGGAATGAACACTGAAGCTTTCTTT.

This clonotype was counted a few times. The chain employs TRBV29-1 and TRBJ1-2, with D possibly matching TRBD1 (5 bases). The germline V gene encodes CDR1 SQVTM and CDR2 ANQGSEA. The CDR3 is 15 amino acids. Trimming shortened V by 6 bases and J by 6 bases, and 23 bases separated the two germline ends. The CDR3, as DNA: TGCAGCGTCACAGCTTCTGGGGGAAATGGGAATGGCTACACCTTC. Residues: CSVTASGGNGNGYTF.

This clonotype was picked up a small number of times. The V call is TRBV6-5, the J call TRBJ2-2, with 7 bases aligning to TRBD2. Germline V gene data show CDR1 as MNHEY and CDR2 as SVGAGI. CDR3 size: 16 residues. V gave up 3 bases and J gave up 4 bases; unmatched junction bases: 8. The chain's CDR3 is CASSYGGGGFTGELFF. CDR3 in DNA: TGTGCCAGCAGTTATGGTGGGGGGGGGTTCACCGGGGAGCTGTTTTTT.

The CDR3 region has the DNA TGCGCCAGCAGCTTGATTGGACAGAAACTTTCGAACACTGAAGCTTTCTTT. Amino acid sequence: CASSLIGQKLSNTEAFF. The rearrangement uses TRBV5-1 and TRBJ1-1; maybe TRBD1 (6 bases). Between the trimmed V and J ends, which lost 1 base and 1 base, there was a span of 17 bases. This CDR3 region has 17 residues. Germline lookup yields CDR1 SGHRS and CDR2 YFSETQ.

This clonotype was counted a few times. This rearrangement joins TRBV27 to TRBJ1-4, with D possibly TRBD1 on 5 matching bases. CDR3 length: 15 amino acids. Germline values: CDR1 MNHEY, CDR2 SMNVEV (reference sequence). The V and J ends lost 5 bases and 8 bases respectively, with 18 bases between them. The DNA for the CDR3 is TGTGCCAGCAGTCAATCCCGGGGGTCAGAAGAAAAACTGTTTTTT. Translating gives CASSQSRGSEEKLFF.

This clonotype was seen more than once but under ten times. The V call is TRBV5-6, the J call TRBJ1-6; D gene unclear. V lost 0 bases to trimming and J lost 10 bases, with 8 bases between them. CDR3 length: 13 residues. Looked up from germline, CDR1 is SGHDT and CDR2 is YYEEEE. CDR3 sequence (DNA): TGTGCCAGCAGCTTGGATCAGGACTCACCCCTCCACTTT. Amino acid sequence: CASSLDQDSPLHF.